Listed below are T cell receptor beta chains from one sample, sequenced in a study of patients and donors after allogeneic stem cell transplantation. TCRdb passed the RT-PCR reads through MiXCR, listing each CDR3 protein once. The repertoire has 190,000 or so distinct CDR3 sequences, less than 45% of them found once; the top ten carry less than 40%. Material for sequencing was blood, either unsorted or a sorted T cell fraction (not recorded which). The receptors come from a human donor who was either an allogeneic HSCT recipient or a stem cell or donor lymphocyte infusion donor (not recorded which). It is not recorded whose cells these are; they may come from a transplant donor. CDR3s include the opening cysteine and the closing phenylalanine or tryptophan.

J: TRBJ2-2; V: TRBV27; CDR3: CASRVAPGSCFF
J: TRBJ1-5; V: TRBV12-3/TRBV12-4; CDR3: CASSLALGGGNQPQHF
J: TRBJ2-7; V: TRBV4-3; CDR3: CASSQETSGKYEQYF
J: TRBJ2-3; V: TRBV7-2; CDR3: CASSITGTSTDTQYF
J: TRBJ2-1; V: TRBV7-2; CDR3: CASRKEAVNEQFF
J: TRBJ1-2; V: TRBV30; CDR3: CAWTSPRRRIRYGYTF
J: TRBJ1-1; V: TRBV20-1; CDR3: CSAEPPGTNTEAFF
J: TRBJ1-1; V: TRBV5-6; CDR3: CASTPSGLNTEAFF
J: TRBJ1-6; V: TRBV6-6; CDR3: CASSYSRQRPWRNSPLHF
J: TRBJ1-1; V: TRBV5-1; CDR3: CASSFGGVLNTEAFF
J: TRBJ1-4; V: TRBV28; CDR3: CASIPRDSLTEKLFF
J: TRBJ1-4; V: TRBV20-1; CDR3: CSARDRGMDEKLFF
J: TRBJ1-2; V: TRBV7-2; CDR3: CASSLSGPRDYGYTF
J: TRBJ1-5; V: TRBV9; CDR3: CASSGRASNQPQHF
J: TRBJ1-2; V: TRBV29-1; CDR3: CTTSPDQKITGSYGYTF